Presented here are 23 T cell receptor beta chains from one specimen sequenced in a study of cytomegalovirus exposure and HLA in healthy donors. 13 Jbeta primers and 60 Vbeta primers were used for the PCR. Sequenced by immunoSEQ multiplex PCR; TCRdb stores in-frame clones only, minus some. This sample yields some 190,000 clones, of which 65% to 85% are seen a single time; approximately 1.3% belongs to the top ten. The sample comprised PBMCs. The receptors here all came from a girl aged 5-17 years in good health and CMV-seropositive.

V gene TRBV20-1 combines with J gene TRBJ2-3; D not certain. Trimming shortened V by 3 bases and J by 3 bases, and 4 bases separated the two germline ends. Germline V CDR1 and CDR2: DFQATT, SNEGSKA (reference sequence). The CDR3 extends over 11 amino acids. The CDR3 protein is CSASYTDTQYF. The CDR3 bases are TGCAGTGCTAGTTATACAGATACGCAGTATTTT.

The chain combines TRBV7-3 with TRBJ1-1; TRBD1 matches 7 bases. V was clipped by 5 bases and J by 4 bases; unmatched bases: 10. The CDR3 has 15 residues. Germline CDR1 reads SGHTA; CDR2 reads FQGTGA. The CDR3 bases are TGTGCCAGCAGCACATCGGGACAGTACGGCACTGAAGCTTTCTTT. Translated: CASSTSGQYGTEAFF.

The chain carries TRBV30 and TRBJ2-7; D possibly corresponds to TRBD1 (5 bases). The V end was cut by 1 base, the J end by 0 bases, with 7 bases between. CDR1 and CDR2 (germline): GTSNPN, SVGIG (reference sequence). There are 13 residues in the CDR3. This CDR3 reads CAWSEGFSYEQYF. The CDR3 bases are TGTGCCTGGAGTGAGGGGTTCTCCTACGAGCAGTACTTC.

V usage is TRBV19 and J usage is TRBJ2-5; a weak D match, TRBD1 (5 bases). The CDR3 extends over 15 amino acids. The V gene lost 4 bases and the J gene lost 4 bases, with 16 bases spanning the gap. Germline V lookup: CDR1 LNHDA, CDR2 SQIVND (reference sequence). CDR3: CASSNGVRAPETQYF. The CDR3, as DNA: TGTGCCAGTAGTAACGGAGTCAGGGCCCCAGAGACCCAGTACTTC.

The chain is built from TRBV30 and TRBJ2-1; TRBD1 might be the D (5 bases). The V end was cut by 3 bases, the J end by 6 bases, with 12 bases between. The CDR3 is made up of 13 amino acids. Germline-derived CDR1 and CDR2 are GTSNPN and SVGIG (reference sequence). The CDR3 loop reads CAWSRQTLNEQFF. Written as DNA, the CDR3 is TGTGCCTGGAGCCGACAGACTCTCAATGAGCAGTTCTTC.

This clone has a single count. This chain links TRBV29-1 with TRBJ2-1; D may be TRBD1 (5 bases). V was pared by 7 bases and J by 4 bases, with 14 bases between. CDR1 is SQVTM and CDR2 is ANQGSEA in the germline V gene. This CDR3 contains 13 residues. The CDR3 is CSALHDSYNEQFF. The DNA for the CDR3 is TGCAGCGCCCTCCACGACAGTTACAATGAGCAGTTCTTC.

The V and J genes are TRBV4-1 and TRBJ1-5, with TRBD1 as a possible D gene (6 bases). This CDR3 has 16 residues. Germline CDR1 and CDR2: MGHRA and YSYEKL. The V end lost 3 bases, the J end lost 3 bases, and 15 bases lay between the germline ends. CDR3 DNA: TGCGCCAGCAGCCACCCGGGACAAGGCACCAATCAGCCCCAGCATTTT. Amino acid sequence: CASSHPGQGTNQPQHF.

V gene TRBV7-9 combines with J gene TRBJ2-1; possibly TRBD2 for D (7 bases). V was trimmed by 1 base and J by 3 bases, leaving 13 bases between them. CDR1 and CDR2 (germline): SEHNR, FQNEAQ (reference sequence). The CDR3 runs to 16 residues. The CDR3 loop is CASSLGGASGYNEQFF. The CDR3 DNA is TGTGCCAGCAGCTTAGGGGGGGCTAGCGGCTACAATGAGCAGTTCTTC.

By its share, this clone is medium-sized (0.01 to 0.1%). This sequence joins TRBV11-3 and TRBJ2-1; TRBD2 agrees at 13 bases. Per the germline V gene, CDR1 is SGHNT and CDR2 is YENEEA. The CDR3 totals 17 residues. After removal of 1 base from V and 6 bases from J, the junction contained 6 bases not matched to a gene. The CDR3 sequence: CASSLGQLAGGTNEQFF. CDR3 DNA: TGTGCCAGCAGCTTAGGGCAACTAGCGGGAGGGACCAATGAGCAGTTCTTC.

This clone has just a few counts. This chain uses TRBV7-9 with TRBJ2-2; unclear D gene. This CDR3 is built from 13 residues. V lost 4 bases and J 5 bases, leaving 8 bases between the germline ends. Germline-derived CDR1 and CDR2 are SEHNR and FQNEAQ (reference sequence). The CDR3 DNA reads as TGTGCCAGCAGCTCCCAAATTACCGGGGAGCTGTTTTTT. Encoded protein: CASSSQITGELFF.

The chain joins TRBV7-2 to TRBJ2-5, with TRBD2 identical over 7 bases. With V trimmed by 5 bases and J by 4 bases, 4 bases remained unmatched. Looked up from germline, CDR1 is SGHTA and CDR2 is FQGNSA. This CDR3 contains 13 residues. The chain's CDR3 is CASSQRTRETQYF. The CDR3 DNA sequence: TGTGCCAGCAGCCAAAGGACTAGAGAGACCCAGTACTTC.

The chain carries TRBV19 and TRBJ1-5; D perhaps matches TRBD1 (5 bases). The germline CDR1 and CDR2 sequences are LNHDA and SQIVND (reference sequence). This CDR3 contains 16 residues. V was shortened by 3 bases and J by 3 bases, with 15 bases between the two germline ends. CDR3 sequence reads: CASSMRGVLLNQPQHF. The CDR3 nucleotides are TGTGCCAGTAGTATGCGGGGGGTTCTACTCAATCAGCCCCAGCATTTT.

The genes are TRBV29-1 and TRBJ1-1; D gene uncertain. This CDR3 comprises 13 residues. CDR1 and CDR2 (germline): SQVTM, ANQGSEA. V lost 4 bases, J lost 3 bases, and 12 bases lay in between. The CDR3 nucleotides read TGCAGCGTTGTGCGAAAGATGGACACTGAAGCTTTCTTT. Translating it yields CSVVRKMDTEAFF.

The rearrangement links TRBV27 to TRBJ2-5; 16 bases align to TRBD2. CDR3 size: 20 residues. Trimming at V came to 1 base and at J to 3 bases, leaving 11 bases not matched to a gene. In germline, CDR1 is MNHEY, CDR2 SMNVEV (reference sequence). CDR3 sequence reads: CASSLLIPGTSGRAEETQYF. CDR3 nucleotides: TGTGCCAGCAGTTTATTAATCCCAGGGACTAGCGGGAGGGCGGAAGAGACCCAGTACTTC.

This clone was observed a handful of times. The CDR3 region has the DNA TGCGCCAGCAGCTTGGGGGGAAGAGCGGGAGACTACGAGCAGTACTTC. This gives the protein CASSLGGRAGDYEQYF. The gene calls are TRBV5-1 and TRBJ2-7; 8 bases agree with TRBD2. Germline V gene lookup returns CDR1 SGHRS and CDR2 YFSETQ. V lost 0 bases to trimming and J lost 3 bases; unmatched junction nucleotides: 8. This CDR3 is built from 16 residues.

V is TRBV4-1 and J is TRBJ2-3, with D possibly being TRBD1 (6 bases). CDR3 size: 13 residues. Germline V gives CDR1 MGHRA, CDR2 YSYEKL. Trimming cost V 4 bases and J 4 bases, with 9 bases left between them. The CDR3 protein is CASSLTGPDTQYF. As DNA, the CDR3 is TGCGCCAGCAGCCTTACAGGGCCAGATACGCAGTATTTT.

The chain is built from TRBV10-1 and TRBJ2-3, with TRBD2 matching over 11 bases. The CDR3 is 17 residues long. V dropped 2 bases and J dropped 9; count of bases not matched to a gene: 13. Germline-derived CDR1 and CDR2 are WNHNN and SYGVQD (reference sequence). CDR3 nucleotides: TGCGCCAGCAGTGAGGACTCGTCGGTAGCGGGAGGGAGAACGCAGTATTTT. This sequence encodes CASSEDSSVAGGRTQYF.

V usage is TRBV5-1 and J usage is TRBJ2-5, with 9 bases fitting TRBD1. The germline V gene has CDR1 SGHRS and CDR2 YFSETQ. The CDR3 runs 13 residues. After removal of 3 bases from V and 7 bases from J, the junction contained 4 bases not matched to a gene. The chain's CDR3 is CASSYRGPVTQYF. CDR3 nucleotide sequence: TGCGCCAGCAGCTACAGGGGGCCGGTGACCCAGTACTTC.

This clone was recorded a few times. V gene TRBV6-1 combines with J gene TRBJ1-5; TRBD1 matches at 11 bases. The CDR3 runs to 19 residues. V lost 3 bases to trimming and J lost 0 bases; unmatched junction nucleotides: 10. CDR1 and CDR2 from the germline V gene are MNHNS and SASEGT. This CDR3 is CASSEQIGTGGYSNQPQHF. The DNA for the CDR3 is TGTGCCAGCAGTGAGCAAATCGGGACAGGGGGATATAGCAATCAGCCCCAGCATTTT.

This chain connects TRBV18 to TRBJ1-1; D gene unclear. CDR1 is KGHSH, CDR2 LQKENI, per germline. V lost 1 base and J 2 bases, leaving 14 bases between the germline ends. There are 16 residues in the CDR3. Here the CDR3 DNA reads TGTGCCAGCTCACCACTGAGCGGAGCAGCCAACACTGAAGCTTTCTTT. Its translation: CASSPLSGAANTEAFF.

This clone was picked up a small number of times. The CDR3 DNA sequence: TGTGCCAGCAGCCAATCCCAAGGAGGGACTAGCAATCAGCCCCAGCATTTT. Protein sequence: CASSQSQGGTSNQPQHF. This chain connects TRBV4-2 to TRBJ1-5; weak D call: TRBD1 (5 bases). Germline values: CDR1 LGHNA, CDR2 YNFKEQ. The CDR3 length is 17 residues. V lost 2 bases, J lost 0 bases, and 14 bases lay in between.

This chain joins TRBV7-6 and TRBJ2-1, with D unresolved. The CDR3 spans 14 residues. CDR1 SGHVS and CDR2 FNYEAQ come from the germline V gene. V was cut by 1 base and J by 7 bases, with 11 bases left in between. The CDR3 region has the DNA TGTGCCAGCAGCTTAGAACTCCGACTTAATGAGCAGTTCTTC. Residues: CASSLELRLNEQFF.

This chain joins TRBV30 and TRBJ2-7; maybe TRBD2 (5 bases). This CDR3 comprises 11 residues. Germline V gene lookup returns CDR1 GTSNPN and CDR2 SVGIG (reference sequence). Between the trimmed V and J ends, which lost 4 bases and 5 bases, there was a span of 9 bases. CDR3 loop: CAWTGGNEQYF. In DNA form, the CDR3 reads TGTGCCTGGACAGGAGGAAACGAGCAGTACTTC.